This is a list of T cell receptor beta chains from one sample in a study of kidney transplant recipient with SARS-CoV-2 infection. From the reads, TCRdb called clonotypes with MiXCR, one entry per CDR3 protein. The profile covers under 300,000 distinct CDR3 sequences, with more than 25% appearing a single time and under 7.5% taken by the ten largest. Source: a blood sample, taken at baseline and around day 110 from a kidney transplant recipient. These receptors were obtained from a young adult male patient who had COVID-19 and was a kidney transplant recipient. Some T cells may arise from the graft donor. CDR3s include the opening cysteine and the closing phenylalanine or tryptophan. Fields, in order: clone size, V gene, D gene, J gene, CDR3 DNA, CDR3 protein. D genes are given only for firm matches. Only some rows state a clone size, as once, few, many or a class for expanded clones.

clone size: many; V gene: TRBV7-6; D gene: .; J gene: TRBJ1-4; CDR3 DNA: TGTGCCAGCAGCCAGAGAGGAGATAATGAAAAACTGTTTTTT; CDR3 protein: CASSQRGDNEKLFF
clone size: many; V gene: TRBV18; D gene: TRBD1; J gene: TRBJ1-2; CDR3 DNA: TGTGCCAGCTCGCAGACCCCGGGACAGGGAGTAGGCTACACCTTC; CDR3 protein: CASSQTPGQGVGYTF
clone size: many; V gene: TRBV19; D gene: .; J gene: TRBJ2-2; CDR3 DNA: TGTGCCAGTAGTGCCTACAGAGACACCGGGGAGCTGTTTTTT; CDR3 protein: CASSAYRDTGELFF
clone size: many; V gene: TRBV4-1; D gene: TRBD1; J gene: TRBJ2-2; CDR3 DNA: TGCGCCAGCAGCCTAACGCCAGGACAGGGAAAAACCGGGGAGCTGTTTTTT; CDR3 protein: CASSLTPGQGKTGELFF
clone size: many; V gene: TRBV24-1; D gene: .; J gene: TRBJ1-2; CDR3 DNA: TGTGCCACCAGTTTCGGTCGTAGTACCAGAAAGACCTATGGCTACACCTTC; CDR3 protein: CATSFGRSTRKTYGYTF
clone size: many; V gene: TRBV6-6; D gene: .; J gene: TRBJ1-2; CDR3 DNA: TGTGCCAGCAGTCCTTATCCAGGTGGGAGAAAGACCTATGGCTACACCTTC; CDR3 protein: CASSPYPGGRKTYGYTF
clone size: many; V gene: TRBV6-5; D gene: TRBD1; J gene: TRBJ1-4; CDR3 DNA: TGTGCCAGCAGTGAAAAATGGGACAGGGCGGAAAAACTGTTTTTT; CDR3 protein: CASSEKWDRAEKLFF
clone size: many; V gene: TRBV4-1; D gene: TRBD1; J gene: TRBJ1-3; CDR3 DNA: TGCGCCAGCAGCCAAGCAGGGGGAGGAAACACCATATATTTT; CDR3 protein: CASSQAGGGNTIYF
clone size: .; V gene: TRBV7-9; D gene: TRBD2; J gene: TRBJ2-5; CDR3 DNA: TGTACCAGCAGCTCTAGACTAGCGGGAACACAAGAGACCCAGTACTTC; CDR3 protein: CTSSSRLAGTQETQYF
clone size: many; V gene: TRBV5-6; D gene: .; J gene: TRBJ1-2; CDR3 DNA: TGTGCCAGCGGATATTCCAATAGTCGAAAGACCTATGGCTACACCTTC; CDR3 protein: CASGYSNSRKTYGYTF
clone size: many; V gene: TRBV5-6; D gene: .; J gene: TRBJ1-2; CDR3 DNA: TGTGCCAGCTATCGAAGCAATAGTCGAAAGACCTATGGCTACACCTTC; CDR3 protein: CASYRSNSRKTYGYTF
clone size: many; V gene: TRBV19; D gene: TRBD1; J gene: TRBJ1-5; CDR3 DNA: TGTGCCAGTAGTATGGACAGGGGTGGCAATCAGCCCCAGCATTTT; CDR3 protein: CASSMDRGGNQPQHF
clone size: .; V gene: TRBV3-1; D gene: .; J gene: TRBJ1-1; CDR3 DNA: TGTGCCAGCAGCGCGGAGGCTCCCATTTCAATTCGCACTGAAGCTTTCTTT; CDR3 protein: CASSAEAPISIRTEAFF
clone size: .; V gene: TRBV5-6; D gene: TRBD1; J gene: TRBJ1-4; CDR3 DNA: TGTGCCAGCAGTACACAACTGAACAGGGGCCCAAGTGAGAAACTGTTTTTT; CDR3 protein: CASSTQLNRGPSEKLFF
clone size: many; V gene: TRBV11-1; D gene: .; J gene: TRBJ2-1; CDR3 DNA: TGTGCCAGCAGCTTAGGTAGCGCAGATGAGCAGTTCTTC; CDR3 protein: CASSLGSADEQFF
clone size: many; V gene: TRBV12-3/TRBV12-4; D gene: .; J gene: TRBJ1-2; CDR3 DNA: TGTGCCAGCAGTAGGAATCGCACAGCAGGAAAGACCTATGGCTACACCTTC; CDR3 protein: CASSRNRTAGKTYGYTF
clone size: many; V gene: TRBV24-1; D gene: .; J gene: TRBJ1-2; CDR3 DNA: TGTGCCACCAGTGAGAGGAATAGTACCAGAAAGACCTATGGCTACACCTTC; CDR3 protein: CATSERNSTRKTYGYTF
clone size: many; V gene: TRBV10-1; D gene: .; J gene: TRBJ2-7; CDR3 DNA: TGCGCCAGCAGCCCCTCAGGGGAATCCTACGAGCAGTACTTC; CDR3 protein: CASSPSGESYEQYF
clone size: many; V gene: TRBV6-5; D gene: TRBD1; J gene: TRBJ1-1; CDR3 DNA: TGTGCCAGCAGAAGGACAGGGTCCCCTGAAGCTTTCTTT; CDR3 protein: CASRRTGSPEAFF
clone size: many; V gene: TRBV6-5; D gene: TRBD1; J gene: TRBJ1-5; CDR3 DNA: TGTGCCAGCATTTTTCAGGGGGGTACCAATCAGCCCCAGCATTTT; CDR3 protein: CASIFQGGTNQPQHF
clone size: many; V gene: TRBV11-2; D gene: .; J gene: TRBJ1-1; CDR3 DNA: TGTGCCAGCACCCAATTGAGGAACACTGAAGCTTTCTTT; CDR3 protein: CASTQLRNTEAFF
clone size: many; V gene: TRBV5-5; D gene: .; J gene: TRBJ1-2; CDR3 DNA: TGTGCCAGCCCCCGTAGTGTCTCGCGAAAGACCTATGGCTACACCTTC; CDR3 protein: CASPRSVSRKTYGYTF
clone size: few; V gene: TRBV6-2/TRBV6-3; D gene: TRBD2; J gene: TRBJ2-1; CDR3 DNA: TGTGCCAGCAGTTACCGGGTAGCGGGAGGGCCCAAGGAGCAGTTCTTC; CDR3 protein: CASSYRVAGGPKEQFF
clone size: many; V gene: TRBV5-4; D gene: .; J gene: TRBJ1-2; CDR3 DNA: TGTGCCAGCCGTACCGACGTACCAGGAAAGACCTATGGCTACACCTTC; CDR3 protein: CASRTDVPGKTYGYTF
clone size: many; V gene: TRBV3-1; D gene: .; J gene: TRBJ2-5; CDR3 DNA: TGTGCCAGCAGCCCGGGGATCGTCAGTGGTGGAGAGACCCAGTACTTC; CDR3 protein: CASSPGIVSGGETQYF
clone size: many; V gene: TRBV11-2; D gene: TRBD1; J gene: TRBJ1-5; CDR3 DNA: TGTGCCAGCAGCCTGGGACAGGGATTCAATCAGCCCCAGCATTTT; CDR3 protein: CASSLGQGFNQPQHF
clone size: many; V gene: TRBV6-5; D gene: .; J gene: TRBJ1-2; CDR3 DNA: TGTGCCAGCAGCACCTCGTGGGCTTATGGCTACACCTTC; CDR3 protein: CASSTSWAYGYTF
clone size: .; V gene: TRBV20-1; D gene: TRBD1; J gene: TRBJ2-5; CDR3 DNA: TGCAGTGCTAGAGTCTTGACAGGGGTAGAGACCCAGTACTTC; CDR3 protein: CSARVLTGVETQYF
clone size: .; V gene: TRBV11-1; D gene: .; J gene: TRBJ1-5; CDR3 DNA: TGTGCCAGCAACGCCAGGAGGAACAATCAGCCCCAGCATTTT; CDR3 protein: CASNARRNNQPQHF
clone size: many; V gene: TRBV20-1; D gene: .; J gene: TRBJ1-1; CDR3 DNA: TGCAGTGCTTACAAGCCCGGCGGGGACACTGAAGCTTTCTTT; CDR3 protein: CSAYKPGGDTEAFF
clone size: many; V gene: TRBV30; D gene: .; J gene: TRBJ1-2; CDR3 DNA: TGTGCCTGGACCACTATGCGTTATAGAAAGACCTATGGCTACACCTTC; CDR3 protein: CAWTTMRYRKTYGYTF
clone size: many; V gene: TRBV19; D gene: TRBD1; J gene: TRBJ1-1; CDR3 DNA: TGTGCCAGTAGCACAGGGGAAAGGTTTACTGAAGCTTTCTTT; CDR3 protein: CASSTGERFTEAFF
clone size: .; V gene: TRBV5-6; D gene: .; J gene: TRBJ1-2; CDR3 DNA: TGTGCCAGCAGCTTGGCCGACGCAGTTGTCTATGGCTACACCTTC; CDR3 protein: CASSLADAVVYGYTF
clone size: .; V gene: TRBV6-5; D gene: .; J gene: TRBJ1-2; CDR3 DNA: TGTGCCAGCAGTTTGACGGGGATAAATCCTAGCTATGGCCACACCTTC; CDR3 protein: CASSLTGINPSYGHTF
clone size: many; V gene: TRBV27; D gene: TRBD1; J gene: TRBJ1-4; CDR3 DNA: TGTGCCAGCAGCCAAACGGGACAGTTTAATGAAAAACTGTTTTTT; CDR3 protein: CASSQTGQFNEKLFF
clone size: few; V gene: TRBV2; D gene: .; J gene: TRBJ2-3; CDR3 DNA: TGTGCCAGCAGTGACTCCCGTGTAGATACGCAGTATTTT; CDR3 protein: CASSDSRVDTQYF
clone size: .; V gene: TRBV19; D gene: .; J gene: TRBJ1-3; CDR3 DNA: TGTGCCAGCAATACAGCAATCTCTGGAAACACCATATATTTT; CDR3 protein: CASNTAISGNTIYF
clone size: .; V gene: TRBV20-1; D gene: .; J gene: TRBJ2-1; CDR3 DNA: TGCAGTGCTAGATCGGCCCTGACAGTATACAATGAGCAGTTCTTC; CDR3 protein: CSARSALTVYNEQFF
clone size: .; V gene: TRBV7-7; D gene: .; J gene: TRBJ2-1; CDR3 DNA: TGTGTTAGCAGCCGACTTCTAGGGCCTCGGTTTGATGAGCAGTTCTTC; CDR3 protein: CVSSRLLGPRFDEQFF
clone size: many; V gene: TRBV25-1; D gene: .; J gene: TRBJ2-2; CDR3 DNA: TGTGCCAGCAGTGAATGGGGTCCTACCCACACCGGGGAGCTGTTTTTT; CDR3 protein: CASSEWGPTHTGELFF